This is a list of T cell receptor beta chains from one sample in a study of blood T cell repertoires in COVID-19. Assay used: immunoSEQ multiplex PCR; TCRdb lists only in-frame clones, some missing. The profile shows 210,000 or so clones, roughly 89% of them singletons. Material for sequencing was peripheral blood. Receptors were obtained from a man aged 35 to 55 with acute or convalescent COVID-19. Each CDR3 is given with its conserved first and last residue. Fields, in order: CDR3 length, V gene, J gene, clone size, CDR3 protein. Size tells how often a clone was seen (once, few, many) or the class of an expanded clone, and some rows leave it out.

>14|TRBV5-4|TRBJ2-5|-
CASSSQGGQETQYF
>16|TRBV13|TRBJ2-5|few
CASSLIAGGSEETQYF
>16|TRBV7-6|TRBJ2-5|-
CASSLDGQTSAETQYF
>13|TRBV11-2|TRBJ1-1|-
CASSSQGRTEAFF
>13|TRBV5-1|TRBJ2-3|-
CASSYHLADTQYF
>15|TRBV7-9|TRBJ1-3|-
CASSGRGEGVDTIYF
>15|TRBV5-1|TRBJ2-7|once
CASSLADSGAYEQYF
>16|TRBV5-1|TRBJ1-2|-
CASSLDGREPYYGYTF
>13|TRBV27|TRBJ1-5|-
CAVGGLGNQPQHF
>15|TRBV28|TRBJ1-5|few
CATTVIGRPNQPQHF
>13|TRBV15|TRBJ2-3|once
CATSIAGSDTQYF
>14|TRBV5-1|TRBJ1-1|-
CASSRQVLNTEAFF
>15|TRBV19|TRBJ2-1|-
CASSTLAGGPHEQFF
>16|TRBV9|TRBJ1-3|-
CASSGEGPSSGNTIYF
>11|TRBV27|TRBJ1-1|-
CASSFGAEAFF
>15|TRBV6-5|TRBJ2-1|-
CASSPVGRGPNEQFF
>12|TRBV5-6|TRBJ2-1|-
CASSGGWNEQFF
>15|TRBV4-3|TRBJ1-1|-
CASSQRTFRNTEAFF
>14|TRBV5-4|TRBJ2-7|-
CASSLGGALNEQYF
>15|TRBV6-5|TRBJ2-1|-
CASSRAGGVSNEQFF
>16|TRBV9|TRBJ2-3|-
CASSLSGGRGTDTQYF
>15|TRBV27|TRBJ1-1|-
CASSSTVAVNTEAFF
>14|TRBV9|TRBJ1-1|-
CASSGGTGNTEAFF
>16|TRBV7-2|TRBJ2-7|-
CASSPAFTTGSYEQYF
>14|TRBV6-5|TRBJ2-7|-
CASGAAGGIYEQYF
>14|TRBV7-9|TRBJ1-5|few
CASSLAGVNQPQHF
>15|TRBV28|TRBJ2-5|-
CASSQGTGGTETQYF
>12|TRBV5-6|TRBJ1-1|-
CASSRGWSEAFF
>14|TRBV10-3|TRBJ2-3|-
CAIRARGQTDTQYF
>13|TRBV6-5|TRBJ2-1|-
CASSSSPLDEQFF
>14|TRBV7-2|TRBJ1-2|-
CASSLGQGVYGYTF
>14|TRBV5-6|TRBJ2-7|-
CASSFPGLAYEQYF
>14|TRBV30|TRBJ2-7|once
CAWSALAGDGEQYF
>13|TRBV29-1|TRBJ2-7|-
CSVEVGGMYEQYF
>15|TRBV5-1|TRBJ2-2|-
CASSGWGPNTGELFF
>17|TRBV4-2|TRBJ1-5|-
CASSQDPRQDSNQPQHF
>16|TRBV7-9|TRBJ1-5|-
CASSPGGGLSNQPQHF
>17|TRBV6-2/TRBV6-3|TRBJ1-2|-
CASSPDGGTGASYGYTF
>13|TRBV3-1/TRBV3-2|TRBJ1-2|-
CASSHRGEDGYTF